This T cell receptor beta chain is from a study of CD8+ T cells in alopecia areata (dated by TCRdb to 2016 to 2018). Study-wide context: To study T cell clonal expansion in alopecia areata, the researchers applied high-throughput TCRbeta sequencing to both the C3H/HeJ mouse model and human patients. Human TCRbeta sequencing covered scalp tissue and sorted CD4+ and CD8+ peripheral blood T cells from patchy and totalis/universalis alopecia areata patients and healthy controls. RNA was obtained with the PAXgene miRNA kit for fixed scalp, the miRNeasy kit for PBMCs, and the RNeasy kit for mouse skin. immunoSEQ multiplex PCR using 35 Vbeta forward primers and 13 Jbeta reverse primers was used to amplify TCRbeta CDR3 regions. Clonality in the scalp was compared among normal scalp (n=4), patchy alopecia areata scalp (n=8), and alopecia totalis/universalis scalp (n=8). Broad study findings and their caveats: Compared with normal scalp, lesional scalp, particularly in alopecia totalis/universalis, had higher clonality and more expanded CD8+ clones, which suggests antigenic drive. Resident alphabeta T cells in normal human skin are also sequenced, complicating scalp TCR repertoire analysis, unlike mouse skin dominated by gammadelta T cells. Shared TCR sequences between patients were less evident than in mice, which may be partly attributable to HLA diversity in the patient population.

Concerning this clone itself: The antigen it recognizes is unknown. No much larger clonotype is one base removed from it; base qualities were not supplied.

The junction carries 15 bases between V and J, which are trimmed by 3 bases and 6 bases respectively. The CDR3 contains 14 residues, cysteine and phenylalanine counted. The read is trimmed to its CDR3 DNA, 42 bases read in frame from base 1. Based on the germline V gene, the CDR1 and CDR2 sequences are MGHRA and YSYEKL. Library method: the immunoSEQ multiplex PCR assay. RNA was extracted from all samples and reverse transcribed into cDNA, which served as template for TCR sequencing. First-strand cDNA was synthesized using SuperScript III with a 2:1 mix of oligo-dT and random hexamers. A synthetic immune receptor repertoire was used to gauge amplification bias, and whatever bias remained was removed computationally. As for the authors' bioinformatics: Raw reads were preprocessed for error removal, and CDR3 was defined according to IMGT conventions as running from the conserved cysteine to phenylalanine. Clonality was calculated as 1 minus Shannon entropy normalized by log2 of the number of productive unique TCRs. CD4 or CD8 identity of scalp clones was inferred by cross-referencing scalp TCRbeta sequences with sorted blood CD4 and CD8 repertoires. The immuneACCESS repertoire file appears here via TCRdb, limited to in-frame rearrangements. These files lack a portion of the clones; in checked studies, under half of the deficit traces to unresolved V genes, and the cause of the others is not known. V and J calls plus clone size are reproduced from that table; the DNA served to infer D and trimming. The sample records about 140,000 clones, roughly 60% of which are singletons. Clones ranked in the top ten supply around 5% of the sample.

PBMCs were isolated by density centrifugation and stained for CD3, CD4 and CD8, and CD4+ and CD8+ T cells were sorted on a FACSAria. Unaffected controls provided scalp biopsies and blood samples. Sequenced input: CD4+ T cells sorted from blood. In this chain, TRBV4-1 is recombined with TRBJ2-7, with the D gene uncertain. This clonotype was obtained from a human donor in good health. CDR3 sequence: CASSHLLLSLEQYF. The nucleotide sequence reads TGCGCCAGCAGCCATTTACTTCTAAGTCTCGAGCAGTACTTC.